This T cell receptor (beta chain) was recovered during a study of blood T cell repertoires in COVID-19 (dated by TCRdb to 2018 to 2021). Regarding the complete study: The collaborator samples originated in the United States, Italy and Spain and spanned the acute and convalescent phases of COVID-19. Deeply sampled blood TCRbeta repertoires from subjects exposed to, actively infected with, or recovered from COVID-19 were included in the dataset. The repertoires were made available in a free public database intended to serve as a resource for research on the immune response to SARS-CoV-2. The samples were drawn from two sources: the first 160 participants of the ongoing ImmuneRACE study, and fewer than 1,500 subjects contributed by 6 global collaborators. Where available, HLA class I and class II types were obtained from metadata supplied by the sample provider rather than from assay-based typing. The material from the prospective study consisted of cDNA or gDNA derived from T cells, B-cell-depleted T cells, or PBMCs. The sample metadata nearly always contained a de-identified subject ID, COVID-19 status, age in years and sex. Study-wide conclusions, independent of this receptor: Clinical and demographic metadata were provided uncurated, with the amount varying by source and participant.

TCRbeta CDR3 regions were amplified from genomic DNA using the immunoSEQ Assay, a bias-controlled multiplex PCR. On the study's bioinformatics: Within the assay, amplification of reference gene primers was used to estimate how many nucleated cells each sample contained. To quantify the absolute abundance of each unique TCRbeta CDR3 rearrangement, sequence reads were collapsed and filtered. For each sample, productive Simpson clonality was calculated as the square root of Simpson's diversity index over productive rearrangements. This is the immuneACCESS table as TCRdb keeps it, with only in-frame sequences that have V and J called. A part of the clones is gone; compared with another copy, unresolved V genes explain less than half, and the rest is unexplained. That table supplies the V and J calls and clone size; D and trimming were determined from the DNA. This sample has approximately 240,000 clones in its table, and about 86% of those were observed once. The ten largest account for 3% of the sample.

Of note for this clone: Its cognate antigen has yet to be identified. No base quality information exists; no much larger clone differs at one position.

Samples from volunteer blood donors who had recovered from COVID-19 were contributed by a second Seattle source. Collaborating institutions collected whole blood in K2EDTA tubes following their own protocols. For TCRbeta analysis, collaborators shipped samples in one of three forms: frozen whole blood, isolated PBMCs, or DNA extracted from either of those sample types. Sequenced material: peripheral blood. This receptor was taken from a woman aged 25 to 39 who had recovered from COVID-19.

CDR3 sequence: CASSGQSNYGYTF. The sequence in DNA is TGTGCCAGCTCTGGGCAGTCTAACTATGGCTACACCTTC. The V gene is TRBV18 and the J gene is TRBJ1-2; the D gene cannot be resolved reliably. The CDR3 measures 13 amino acids from cysteine to phenylalanine. The only DNA kept is the CDR3, 39 bases in frame from the first base. The germline V gene provides CDR1 KGHSH and CDR2 LQKENI. V is shortened by 6 bases, J by 0 bases, and the region joining them spans 8 bases.